This paragraph reports one T cell receptor beta chain. The antigen is not known. The assay was run at survey level. In the authors' workflow: Productive clonotypes were detectable down to 2.59 x 10-5 frequency. Only in-frame clones appear in the TCRdb table, and some are missing; sequencing was by immunoSEQ multiplex PCR. V and J calls and clone size are copied from that table; D and trimming were computed from the DNA. The sample holds around 31,000 clones, 55% to 80% seen once. The record originates from a study of STAT5B mutations in CD4+ large granular lymphocyte leukemia. As for the study in general: The CDR3 'QG' motif was associated with a particular HLA allele among healthy donors. Overall study findings and caveats: The CD4+ versus CD8+ T-LGLL clonality difference may reflect limited sample size.

The sequence derives from a human donor in good health. The sequenced sample consisted of CD4+ T cells from blood buffy coats.

The DNA of the CDR3 is TGTGCCAGCAGCTTAGGTGGAGGGGGGAACACTGAAGCTTTCTTT. Encoded protein: CASSLGGGGNTEAFF. The rearrangement joins TRBV7-2 to TRBJ1-1, with D perhaps TRBD1 (6 bases). The CDR3 consists of 15 residues. V was shortened by 1 base and J by 1 base, with 10 bases between the two germline ends. The germline V gene has CDR1 SGHTA and CDR2 FQGNSA.